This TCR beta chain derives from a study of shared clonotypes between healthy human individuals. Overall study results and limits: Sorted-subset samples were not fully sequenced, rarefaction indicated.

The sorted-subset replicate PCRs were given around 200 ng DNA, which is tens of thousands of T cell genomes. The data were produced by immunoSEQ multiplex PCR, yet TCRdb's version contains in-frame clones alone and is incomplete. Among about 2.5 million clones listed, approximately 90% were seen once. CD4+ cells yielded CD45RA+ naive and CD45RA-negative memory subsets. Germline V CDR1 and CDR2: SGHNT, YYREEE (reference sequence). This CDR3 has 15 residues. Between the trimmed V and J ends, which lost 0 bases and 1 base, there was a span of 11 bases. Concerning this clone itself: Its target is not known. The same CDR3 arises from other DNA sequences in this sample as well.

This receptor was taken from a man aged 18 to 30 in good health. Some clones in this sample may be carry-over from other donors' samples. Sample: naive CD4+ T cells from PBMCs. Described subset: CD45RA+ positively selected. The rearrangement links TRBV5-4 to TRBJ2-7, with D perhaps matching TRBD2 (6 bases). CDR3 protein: CASSLEVGGSYEQYF. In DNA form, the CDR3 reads TGTGCCAGCAGCTTGGAAGTTGGGGGGTCCTACGAGCAGTACTTC.